The rows below give T cell receptor beta chains drawn from one sample of a study of blood T cell repertoires in COVID-19. Generated by immunoSEQ multiplex PCR, the TCRdb table keeps only in-frame clones and is missing some. The data hold 320,000 or so clones, with approximately 88% observed a single time. The sample was PBMCs or T cells enriched from blood (not recorded which). These receptors all stem from a man aged 30 to 39 who had recovered from COVID-19. Each CDR3 is given with its conserved first and last residue. The order of the fields is V gene, J gene, D gene, CDR3 protein, CDR3 DNA. D genes are given only for firm matches.

V gene: TRBV4-1
J gene: TRBJ1-6
D gene: TRBD1
CDR3 protein: CASSQTPGGGYNSPLHF
CDR3 DNA: TGCGCCAGCAGCCAAACCCCAGGGGGAGGCTATAATTCACCCCTCCACTTT

V gene: TRBV28
J gene: TRBJ2-7
D gene: -
CDR3 protein: CASSLSGGAYEQYF
CDR3 DNA: TGTGCCAGCAGTTTAAGTGGGGGGGCTTACGAGCAGTACTTC

V gene: TRBV7-2
J gene: TRBJ2-2
D gene: TRBD1
CDR3 protein: CASSLRGQGTGELFF
CDR3 DNA: TGTGCCAGCAGCCTAAGGGGACAGGGGACCGGGGAGCTGTTTTTT

V gene: TRBV9
J gene: TRBJ1-2
D gene: -
CDR3 protein: CASSNQGLHGYTF
CDR3 DNA: TGTGCCAGCAGCAACCAGGGTTTACATGGCTACACCTTC

V gene: TRBV5-1
J gene: TRBJ2-1
D gene: TRBD2
CDR3 protein: CASSAGTSPNEQFF
CDR3 DNA: TGCGCCAGCAGCGCCGGGACTAGCCCAAATGAGCAGTTCTTC

V gene: TRBV10-2
J gene: TRBJ1-5
D gene: -
CDR3 protein: CASSPTNSNQPQHF
CDR3 DNA: TGCGCCAGCAGTCCCACAAATAGCAATCAGCCCCAGCATTTT

V gene: TRBV27
J gene: TRBJ2-7
D gene: TRBD2
CDR3 protein: CASSFIAGGNEQYF
CDR3 DNA: TGTGCCAGCAGTTTCATAGCGGGGGGGAACGAGCAGTACTTC

V gene: TRBV5-4
J gene: TRBJ2-7
D gene: TRBD2
CDR3 protein: CASTPPERGFPYEQYF
CDR3 DNA: TGTGCCAGCACCCCCCCGGAGCGGGGGTTTCCCTACGAGCAGTACTTC

V gene: TRBV10-3
J gene: TRBJ2-1
D gene: -
CDR3 protein: CAISESAFEGEQFF
CDR3 DNA: TGTGCCATCAGTGAGTCGGCTTTTGAGGGTGAGCAGTTCTTC

V gene: TRBV14
J gene: TRBJ1-1
D gene: -
CDR3 protein: CASSQTPGNTEAFF
CDR3 DNA: TGTGCCAGCAGCCAAACTCCGGGGAACACTGAAGCTTTCTTT

V gene: TRBV4-2
J gene: TRBJ1-1
D gene: TRBD1
CDR3 protein: CASSQDVGQGLSTEAFF
CDR3 DNA: TGTGCCAGCAGCCAAGATGTCGGACAGGGCTTAAGTACTGAAGCTTTCTTT

V gene: TRBV18
J gene: TRBJ2-7
D gene: TRBD1
CDR3 protein: CASSPGTEEQYF
CDR3 DNA: TGTGCCAGCTCCCCTGGGACAGAGGAGCAGTACTTC

V gene: TRBV2
J gene: TRBJ2-4
D gene: -
CDR3 protein: CASSAEYIQYF
CDR3 DNA: TGTGCCAGCAGCGCCGAGTACATTCAGTACTTC

V gene: TRBV4-2
J gene: TRBJ2-1
D gene: -
CDR3 protein: CASSQDETAYNEQFF
CDR3 DNA: TGTGCCAGCAGCCAAGACGAGACAGCTTACAATGAGCAGTTCTTC